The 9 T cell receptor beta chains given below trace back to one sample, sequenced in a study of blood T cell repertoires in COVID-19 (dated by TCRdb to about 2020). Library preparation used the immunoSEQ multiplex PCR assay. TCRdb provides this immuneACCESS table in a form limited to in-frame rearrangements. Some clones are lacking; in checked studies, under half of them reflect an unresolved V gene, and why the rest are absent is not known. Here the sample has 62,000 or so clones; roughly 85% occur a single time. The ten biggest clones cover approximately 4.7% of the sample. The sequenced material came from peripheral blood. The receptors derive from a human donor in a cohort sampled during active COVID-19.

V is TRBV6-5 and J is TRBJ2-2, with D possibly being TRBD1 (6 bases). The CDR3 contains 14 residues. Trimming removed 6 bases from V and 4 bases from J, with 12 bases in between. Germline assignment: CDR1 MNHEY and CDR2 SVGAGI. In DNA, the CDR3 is TGTGCCAGCAGGGGACACGGGTTCACCGGGGAGCTGTTTTTT. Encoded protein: CASRGHGFTGELFF.

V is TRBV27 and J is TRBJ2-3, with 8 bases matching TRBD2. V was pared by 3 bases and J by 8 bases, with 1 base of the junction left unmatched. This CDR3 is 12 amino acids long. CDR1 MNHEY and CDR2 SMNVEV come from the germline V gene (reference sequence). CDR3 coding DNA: TGTGCCAGCAGTTTCCGGGGGGGTACGCAGTATTTT. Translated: CASSFRGGTQYF.

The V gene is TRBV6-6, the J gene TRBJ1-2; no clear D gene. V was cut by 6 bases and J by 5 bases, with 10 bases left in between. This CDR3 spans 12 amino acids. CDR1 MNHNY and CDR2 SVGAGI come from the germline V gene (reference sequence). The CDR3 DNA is TGTGCCAGCAGCTCCCTAATGTATGGCTACACCTTC. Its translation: CASSSLMYGYTF.

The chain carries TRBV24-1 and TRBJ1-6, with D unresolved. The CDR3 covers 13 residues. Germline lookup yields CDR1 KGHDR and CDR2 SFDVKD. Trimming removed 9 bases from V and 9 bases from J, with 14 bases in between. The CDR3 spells CATQERVISPLHF. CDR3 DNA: TGTGCCACCCAAGAGAGGGTCATTTCACCCCTCCACTTT.

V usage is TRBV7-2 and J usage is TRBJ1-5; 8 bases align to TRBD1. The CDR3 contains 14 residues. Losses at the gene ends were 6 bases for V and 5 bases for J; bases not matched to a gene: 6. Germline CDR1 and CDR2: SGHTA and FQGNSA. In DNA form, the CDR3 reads TGTGCCAGCAGTAGGCAGGGGGCGGATCAGCCCCAGCATTTT. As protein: CASSRQGADQPQHF. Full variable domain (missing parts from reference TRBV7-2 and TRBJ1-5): GAGVSQSPSNKVTEKGKDVELRCDPISGHTALYWYRQSLGQGLEFLIYFQGNSAPDKSGLPSDRFSAERTGGSVSTLTIQRTQQEDSAVYLCASSRQGADQPQHFGDGTRLSIL.

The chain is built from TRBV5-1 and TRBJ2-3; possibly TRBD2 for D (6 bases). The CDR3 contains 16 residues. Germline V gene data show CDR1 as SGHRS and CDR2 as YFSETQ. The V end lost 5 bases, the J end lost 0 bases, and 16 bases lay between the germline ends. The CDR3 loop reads CASRRTEGASTDTQYF. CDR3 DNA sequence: TGCGCCAGCAGGCGGACGGAGGGAGCTAGCACAGATACGCAGTATTTT.

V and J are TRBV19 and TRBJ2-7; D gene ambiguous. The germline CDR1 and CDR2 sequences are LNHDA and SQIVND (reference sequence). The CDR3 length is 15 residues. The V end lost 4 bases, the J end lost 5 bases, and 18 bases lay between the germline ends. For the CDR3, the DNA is TGTGCCAGTAGTACATACGGTGGTATTACTGACGAGCAGTACTTC. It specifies CASSTYGGITDEQYF.

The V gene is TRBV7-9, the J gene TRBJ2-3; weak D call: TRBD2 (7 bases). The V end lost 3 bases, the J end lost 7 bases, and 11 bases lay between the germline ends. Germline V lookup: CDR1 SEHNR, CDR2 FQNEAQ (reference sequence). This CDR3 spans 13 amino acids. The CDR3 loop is CASSFGGLNTQYF. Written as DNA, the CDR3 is TGTGCCAGCAGCTTCGGGGGGCTGAATACGCAGTATTTT.

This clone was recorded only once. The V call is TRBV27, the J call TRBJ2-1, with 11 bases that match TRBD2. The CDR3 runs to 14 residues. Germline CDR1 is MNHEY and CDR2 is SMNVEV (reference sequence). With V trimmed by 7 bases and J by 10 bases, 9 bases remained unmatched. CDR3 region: CASTLRASGGEQFF. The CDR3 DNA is TGTGCCAGCACTCTTAGGGCTAGCGGGGGGGAGCAGTTCTTC.